One and the same sample provided the 5 T cell receptor beta chains below, sequenced in a study of T cells in Graves' hyperthyroidism and ophthalmopathy (dated by TCRdb to between 2018 and 2021). The library relied on multiplex PCR. TCRdb names Illumina HiSeq 2000 as the instrument used. TCR beta CDR3 regions were amplified from RNA transcripts. The first round of RT-PCR for the TCR CDR3 was performed with the HTBI primer set and the Qiagen OneStep RT-PCR kit. TCRdb applied fastp at Q25 and MiXCR to the public reads, then kept only in-frame beta chains. Entries are consolidated by CDR3 protein sequence, retaining the most common genes and DNA. The sample data list approximately 640,000 distinct CDR3 sequences, and 45% of these were observed just once. The ten largest clones represent approximately 7.2% of the sample. What was sequenced was peripheral blood or thyroid tissue (not recorded which). Every receptor here comes from an adult man with Graves' disease, either hyperthyroidism or ophthalmopathy (not recorded which).

This sequence joins TRBV5-1 and TRBJ1-1; D unclear. Trimming left V 4 bases short and J 6 bases short, with 13 bases between. CDR3 length: 13 amino acids. Germline CDR1 is SGHRS and CDR2 is YFSETQ. CDR3 in amino acids: CASSQDALPEAFF. The DNA of the CDR3 is TGCGCCAGCAGCCAAGATGCCTTGCCTGAAGCTTTCTTT.

The chain couples TRBV7-3 to TRBJ1-5; D not certain. V gave up 4 bases and J gave up 0 bases, with 13 bases separating them. In germline, CDR1 is SGHTA, CDR2 FQGTGA. The CDR3 length is 16 residues. CDR3: CASSSSRADSNQPQHF. For the CDR3, the DNA is TGTGCCAGCAGCTCATCTCGCGCAGATAGCAATCAGCCCCAGCATTTT.

This sequence joins TRBV7-2 and TRBJ1-5, with D perhaps TRBD1 (6 bases). V lost 1 base and J lost 7, with 14 bases in between. Germline loops: CDR1 SGHTA, CDR2 FQGNSA. The CDR3 is 15 amino acids. The CDR3 region is CASSLGRGGRQPQHF. CDR3 sequence (DNA): TGTGCCAGCAGCTTAGGGAGAGGGGGAAGGCAGCCCCAGCATTTT.

In its sample, this clonotype was seen once. The chain combines TRBV7-6 with TRBJ1-5; D might be TRBD1 (6 bases). Germline CDR1 SGHVS, CDR2 FNYEAQ. Trimming cost V 5 bases and J 14 bases, with 16 bases left between them. The CDR3 covers 12 residues. The CDR3 DNA sequence: TGTGCCAGCAGCCACGGGGGGGCCTACGAGCATTTT. Translated, it gives CASSHGGAYEHF.

The rearrangement links TRBV2 to TRBJ1-6, with D tentatively TRBD1 (5 bases). V lost 8 bases and J lost 14, with 10 bases in between. The CDR3 sequence is 10 residues long. In germline, CDR1 is SNHLY, CDR2 FYNNEI. CDR3 bases: TGTGCCAGCCTCGTGGGGGCCCTCCACTTT. Translated: CASLVGALHF. Based on the CDR3 plus reference TRBV2 and TRBJ1-6, the full variable domain is EPEVTQTPSHQVTQMGQEVILRCVPISNHLYFYWYRQILGQKVEFLVSFYNNEISEKSEIFDDQFSVERPDGSNFTLKIRSTKLEDSAMYFCASLVGALHFGNGTRLTVT.